This TCR beta chain derives from a study of CD8 T cells in ankylosing spondylitis. Preparation of TCR beta libraries was done by quantitative 5'-RACE with molecular barcodes. MiXCR was run by TCRdb on the 5' RACE reads, yielding one entry per CDR3 protein. The sample includes over 450,000 distinct CDR3 sequences, about 12% seen only once; the top ten take under 7.5%. This clonotype was found a few times. The antigen is undetermined. Points from the study as a whole: Reported data indicate significant enrichment of disease-linked clones within matched ankylosing spondylitis synovial fluid. Clones linked to disease, bearing a CD8+ phenotype, were relatively rare in peripheral blood. There was a TCR beta motif, made of several highly homologous variants, that appeared characteristic of ankylosing spondylitis blood.

The germline V gene has CDR1 DFQATT and CDR2 SNEGSKA (reference sequence). Trimming cost V 0 bases and J 2 bases, with 13 bases left between them. The CDR3 covers 15 residues. The sequenced sample consisted of blood, either unsorted or a sorted T cell fraction (not recorded which). The rearrangement uses TRBV20-1 and TRBJ2-5, with no clear D. This clonotype was sampled from a male donor with ankylosing spondylitis. The CDR3 reads CSARDMTWDQETQYF. The DNA of the CDR3 is TGCAGTGCTAGAGATATGACATGGGATCAAGAGACCCAGTACTTC.